This record covers a single T cell receptor beta chain. Trimming at V came to 3 bases and at J to 9 bases, leaving 10 bases not matched to a gene. Germline V gene sequence: CDR1 SGDLS, CDR2 YYNGEE. CDR3 length equals 16 residues. These data belong to a study of blood T cell repertoires in COVID-19. Profiled with immunoSEQ multiplex PCR; TCRdb holds only in-frame clones, not every one. The sample has under 75,000 clones; over 75% are singletons. Sequenced input: peripheral blood. The origin of this receptor is a woman under 30 with acute or convalescent COVID-19. The gene calls are TRBV9 and TRBJ1-6, with 9 bases identical to TRBD1. The CDR3 is CASSARPGQGSSPLHF. The CDR3 bases are TGTGCCAGCAGCGCCCGACCGGGACAGGGTAGTTCACCCCTCCACTTT.